This T cell receptor beta chain derives from a study of OX40 agonist ivuxolimab in advanced cancers. Turning to the overall study: The costimulatory receptor OX40 (CD134) was targeted by ivuxolimab, a fully human IgG2 agonistic monoclonal antibody. Intravenous ivuxolimab was administered to patients every 2 weeks at six dose levels: 0.01, 0.1, 0.3, 1.5, 3 and 10 mg/kg. Among the roughly 50 dose-escalation patients, about 19 had hepatocellular carcinoma, around 15 melanoma, 9 renal cell carcinoma and 9 head and neck cancer. A male proportion of under 85% and a mean age of about 60 years, ranging from roughly 23 to 90, were recorded for the dose-escalation cohort. Prior anti-PD-1, anti-PD-L1 or anti-CTLA-4 therapy was permitted, and checkpoint inhibitors had been received by approximately 39% of dose-escalation patients. Partial responses occurred in three dose-escalation patients, of whom one had hepatocellular carcinoma and two had cutaneous melanoma. The purpose of peripheral TCRbeta sequencing was to test whether ivuxolimab changed TCR sequence diversity and led to clonal T-cell expansion. The paper covers the monotherapy dose-escalation part of the phase I ivuxolimab trial, which included N ≈ 50 patients.

To sequence the TCRbeta CDR3 region, genomic DNA was isolated from the sorted cells. The immunoSEQ Assay was used for sequencing of TCRbeta CDR3 regions. TCRdb obtained this table from immuneACCESS and retained in-frame rearrangements with V and J assigned. These tables miss some clones; where compared with another copy, unresolved V genes account for less than half of the shortfall, and the remainder is unexplained. The sample has 50,000 to 80,000 clones on record, 91% of them singletons. 5.2% of the sample is taken by the ten largest. Patients with a history of autoimmune disease or receiving systemic immunosuppression were excluded from the trial. In every dose cohort, peripheral blood was drawn for TCR sequencing at baseline, cycle 4 day 1, and cycle 7 day 1. The samples were drawn from a first-in-human, open-label, multicenter phase I dose-escalation trial of ivuxolimab. Adults with locally advanced or metastatic melanoma, renal cell, hepatocellular, or head and neck squamous cell carcinoma were enrolled in the trial. Before TCR sequencing, CD4+ and CD8+ T cells were separately sorted from peripheral blood.

Trimming accounts for 4 bases at V and 2 bases at J, while the number of junction bases matched to no gene is 7. CDR1 and CDR2, looked up from the germline V gene, are SGHRS and YFSETQ. From the cysteine up to the phenylalanine, the CDR3 has a length of 16 residues. Of all the DNA, just the CDR3 is kept, 48 bases in frame from base 1. Regarding this clone: No cognate antigen has been identified for it. No quality values exist for individual bases; no much larger clone is one base distant.

Beyond this particular receptor, the publication reports: Partial responders in the 0.1-3.0 mg/kg groups had among the lowest normalized peripheral clonal expansion, especially among CD8+ T cells. After ivuxolimab, more expanded clones were found on average in CD8+ T cells than in CD4+ T cells. At doses of 0.1 to 3.0 mg/kg, clonal expansion of both CD4+ and CD8+ blood T cells was observed from baseline to week 6. Antigen specificity was not determined for the clonally expanded peripheral T cells. Low levels of normalized T-cell clonal expansion were also seen in some patients who did not respond.

The V gene is TRBV5-1 and the J gene is TRBJ1-5; TRBD1 lines up with 9 middle nucleotides. Sequenced material: CD4+ or CD8+ T cells sorted from blood, taken in a trial of the OX40 agonist ivuxolimab. The sequence was collected from an adult with an advanced solid tumor such as melanoma, head and neck, liver or kidney cancer. The CDR3 protein: CASSPGQGSGNQPQHF. The nucleotides are TGCGCCAGCAGCCCGGGACAGGGATCGGGCAATCAGCCCCAGCATTTT.